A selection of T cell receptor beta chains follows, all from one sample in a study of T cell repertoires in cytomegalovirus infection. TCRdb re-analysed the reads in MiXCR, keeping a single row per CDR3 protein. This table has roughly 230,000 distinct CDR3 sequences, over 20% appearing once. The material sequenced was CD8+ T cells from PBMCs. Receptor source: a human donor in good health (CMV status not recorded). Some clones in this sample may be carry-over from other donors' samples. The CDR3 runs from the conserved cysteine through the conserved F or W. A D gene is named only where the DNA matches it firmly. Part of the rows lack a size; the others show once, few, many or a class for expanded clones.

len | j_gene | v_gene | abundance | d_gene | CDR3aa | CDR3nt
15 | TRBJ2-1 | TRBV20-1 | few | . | CSADRSGGANNEQFF | TGCAGTGCCGACCGTTCCGGCGGGGCAAACAATGAGCAGTTCTTC
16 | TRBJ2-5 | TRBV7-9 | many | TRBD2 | CASSSEASGGRETQYF | TGTGCCAGCAGCTCGGAGGCTAGCGGGGGTCGAGAGACCCAGTACTTC
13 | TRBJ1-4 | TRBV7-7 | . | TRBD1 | CASAQGRGEKLFF | TGTGCCAGCGCACAGGGGAGGGGTGAAAAACTGTTTTTT
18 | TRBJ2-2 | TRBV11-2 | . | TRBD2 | CASSLHPKSGGGTGELFF | TGTGCCAGCAGCCTACATCCGAAGAGCGGGGGGGGAACCGGGGAGCTGTTTTTT
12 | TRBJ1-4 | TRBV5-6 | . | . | CASSHEEEKLFF | TGTGCCAGCAGCCACGAGGAAGAAAAACTGTTTTTT
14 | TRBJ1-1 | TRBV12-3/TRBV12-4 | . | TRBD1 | CASRLSGGYTEAFF | TGTGCCAGCAGGCTCTCAGGGGGGTACACTGAAGCTTTCTTT
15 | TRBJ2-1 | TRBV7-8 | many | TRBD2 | CASSLAGGGGDEQFF | TGTGCCAGCAGCTTAGCCGGCGGGGGGGGCGATGAGCAGTTCTTC
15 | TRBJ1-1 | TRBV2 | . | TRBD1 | CASTGTGLMNTEAFF | TGTGCCAGCACCGGGACAGGTCTCATGAACACTGAAGCTTTCTTT
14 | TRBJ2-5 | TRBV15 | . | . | CATSRRRGQETQYF | TGTGCCACCAGCAGGAGGAGGGGACAAGAGACCCAGTACTTC
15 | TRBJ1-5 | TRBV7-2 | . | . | CASSLIQDSNQPQHF | TGTGCCAGCAGCTTGATACAAGATAGCAATCAGCCCCAGCATTTT
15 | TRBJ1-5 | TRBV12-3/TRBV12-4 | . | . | CASSLLGTWDQPQHF | TGTGCCAGCAGTTTACTCGGAACCTGGGATCAGCCCCAGCATTTT
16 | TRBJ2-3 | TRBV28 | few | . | CASSLLVGGSGDTQYF | TGTGCCAGCAGTTTATTAGTAGGAGGGTCGGGAGATACGCAGTATTTT
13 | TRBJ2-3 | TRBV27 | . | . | CASSFVAVDTQYF | TGTGCCAGCAGTTTTGTCGCCGTGGATACGCAGTATTTT
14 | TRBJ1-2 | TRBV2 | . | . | CASRSGPENYGYTF | TGTGCCAGCAGATCCGGACCTGAAAACTATGGCTACACCTTC
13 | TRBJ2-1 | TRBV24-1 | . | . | CATSDLTGNEQFF | TGTGCCACCAGTGACCTGACAGGCAATGAGCAGTTCTTC
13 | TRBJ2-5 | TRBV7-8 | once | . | CASSSRSRETQYF | TGTGCCAGCAGCTCCCGGAGTCGGGAGACCCAGTACTTC
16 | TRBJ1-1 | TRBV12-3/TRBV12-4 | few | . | CASSTPAGQGGTEAFF | TGTGCCAGCAGTACCCCCGCGGGCCAGGGAGGCACTGAAGCTTTCTTT
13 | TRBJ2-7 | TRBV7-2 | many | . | CASSPITTGEQYF | TGTGCCAGCAGCCCTATCACGACAGGCGAGCAGTACTTC
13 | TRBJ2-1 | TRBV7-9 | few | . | CASSFLEDNEQFF | TGTGCCAGCAGCTTCTTAGAGGACAATGAGCAGTTCTTC
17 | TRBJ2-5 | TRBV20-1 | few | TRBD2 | CSARPLGIAGYQETQYF | TGCAGTGCTAGACCCCTCGGTATAGCGGGGTACCAAGAGACCCAGTACTTC
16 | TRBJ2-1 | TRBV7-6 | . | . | CASSLPRVGGYNEQFF | TGTGCCAGCAGCTTACCCCGTGTAGGGGGCTACAATGAGCAGTTCTTC
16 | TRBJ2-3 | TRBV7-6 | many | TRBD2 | CASSPLAGGLTDTQYF | TGTGCCAGCAGCCCCCTAGCGGGGGGGCTCACAGATACGCAGTATTTT
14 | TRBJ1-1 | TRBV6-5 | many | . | CASSYSTGTTEAFF | TGTGCCAGCAGTTACTCGACAGGTACAACTGAAGCTTTCTTT
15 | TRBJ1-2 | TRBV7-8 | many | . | CASSFLGGVDYGYTF | TGTGCCAGCAGCTTCCTCGGGGGAGTAGACTATGGCTACACCTTC
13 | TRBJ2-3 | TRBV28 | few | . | CACRDRSTDTQYF | TGTGCTTGCAGGGACCGCAGCACAGATACGCAGTATTTT
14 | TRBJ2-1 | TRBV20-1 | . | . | CSARDYEGLNEQFF | TGCAGTGCTAGAGATTACGAGGGTTTGAATGAGCAGTTCTTC
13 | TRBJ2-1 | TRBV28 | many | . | CASSPRGYNEQFF | TGTGCCAGCAGTCCCCGGGGGTACAATGAGCAGTTCTTC
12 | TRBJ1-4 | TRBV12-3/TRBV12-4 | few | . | CASSWRGEKLFF | TGTGCCAGCAGTTGGAGGGGTGAAAAACTGTTTTTT
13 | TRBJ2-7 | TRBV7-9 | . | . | CASSLQGFYEQYF | TGTGCCAGCAGCTTACAGGGGTTTTACGAGCAGTACTTC